This T cell receptor (beta chain) appears in the sequencing data of a study of post-analysis software for immune sequencing data. Per the germline V gene, CDR1 is SGHRS and CDR2 is YFSETQ. Germline trimming cut 1 base from V and 2 bases from J; bases unmatched to any gene: 21. This CDR3 contains 21 residues. Study-level points and caveats: Normalized Chao1 diversity was significantly lower in multiple sclerosis patients than in controls. Analysis by F measure revealed that same-batch samples clustered strongly together. TRBV5-6, TRBV5-1 and TRBV20-1 were among roughly 5 TRBV segments more frequent in patients than controls.

The table lists this clonotype with a few counts. The antigen is unknown. Each TCR beta cDNA library carried unique molecular identifiers. A population of about 1 to 11 million T cells gave rise to about half a million cDNA molecules. Using its own MiXCR run on the PCR reads, TCRdb lists one record per CDR3 protein. The table lists approximately 570,000 distinct CDR3 sequences, around 40% of them singletons, with around 1.7% in the top ten. The chain is built from TRBV5-1 and TRBJ2-3; TRBD2 matches 8 bases. Sample: blood. The receptor was isolated from a girl between 5 and 17 years old with multiple sclerosis. For the CDR3, the DNA is TGCGCCAGCAGCTTGCTCGGGACAAGAAGATGGCGGGGGGCCCCCACAGATACGCAGTATTTT. It yields the protein CASSLLGTRRWRGAPTDTQYF.